A selection of T cell receptor beta chains follows, all from one sample in a study of T cells in Graves' hyperthyroidism and ophthalmopathy. Each CDR3 protein is one row after TCRdb ran MiXCR on the multiplex PCR reads. The sample has about 540,000 distinct CDR3 sequences, 35% to 55% seen once; the top ten hold approximately 7.5%. Sample: peripheral blood or thyroid tissue (not recorded which). The receptors shown here come from a woman in her late teens or twenties with Graves' hyperthyroidism. CDR3s include the opening cysteine and the closing phenylalanine or tryptophan. A D gene is named only where the DNA matches it firmly. Size values are once, few and many counts, or a class for expanded clones, and some rows have none.

>many|.|TRBJ1-5|TRBV20-1
TGCAGTGCCCGGGGGCCCAGCAATCCGCCCCAGCATTTT
CSARGPSNPPQHF
>.|TRBD2|TRBJ2-7|TRBV29-1
TGCAGCGTTGTAGCGGGAGGGAGTTACTACGAGCAGTACTTC
CSVVAGGSYYEQYF
>.|TRBD1|TRBJ1-1|TRBV15
TGTGCCACCAGCAGCCCACTCGGACAGGGCTTCGACACTGAAGCTTTCTTT
CATSSPLGQGFDTEAFF
>many|TRBD1|TRBJ1-5|TRBV6-5
TGTGCCAGCAGCCGAACCGGGACAGGGGGCAATCAGCCCCAGCATTTT
CASSRTGTGGNQPQHF
>.|TRBD1|TRBJ1-2|TRBV29-1
TGCAGCGTTGCCTTGGGGACAGGGGTTGGCTACACCTTC
CSVALGTGVGYTF
>.|.|TRBJ1-2|TRBV7-9
TGTGCCAGCAGCTTCCTCGGCCAGGGACGAATAGGAAACACCTTC
CASSFLGQGRIGNTF
>few|TRBD1|TRBJ2-1|TRBV12-5
TGTGCTAGTGGTTCCTCTACAGGGGGGTTCAATGAGCAGTTCTTC
CASGSSTGGFNEQFF
>few|TRBD1|TRBJ1-2|TRBV27
TGTGCCAGCAGTTTAGGATGGCAGGGGGGTGGCTACACCTTC
CASSLGWQGGGYTF
>.|.|TRBJ1-1|TRBV6-5
TGTGCCATCAGTGCCGCGAGAAAGGAGTCGGGTTTCTTT
CAISAARKESGFF
>.|.|TRBJ1-4|TRBV2
TGTGCCAGCCGCGGACAGCCTCCCGCTAATGAAAAACTGTTTTTT
CASRGQPPANEKLFF
>.|.|TRBJ2-5|TRBV20-1
TGCAGTGCCGGGAGCCAAGAGACCCAGTACTTC
CSAGSQETQYF
>many|.|TRBJ2-7|TRBV5-8
TGTGCCAGCAGCTCAGGGAGTTTGGGCTACGAGCAGTACTTC
CASSSGSLGYEQYF
>many|.|TRBJ1-5|TRBV15
TGTGCCACCAGCAGTCACGACTGGCCAACTCCTCCAAATCAGCCCCAGCATTTT
CATSSHDWPTPPNQPQHF
>many|.|TRBJ1-2|TRBV2
TGTGCCAGCAGTAGTGATTTGGCACCTAACTATGGCTACACCTTC
CASSSDLAPNYGYTF
>many|.|TRBJ1-4|TRBV7-9
TGTGCCAGCAGCTTATTTTCCCCAGGGCCTAATGAAAAACTGTTTTTT
CASSLFSPGPNEKLFF
>many|.|TRBJ2-7|TRBV14
TGTGCCAGCAGCCGATCGGACTATCGGGAGCAGTACTTC
CASSRSDYREQYF
>many|.|TRBJ1-1|TRBV7-3
TGTGCCAGCAAAAGGTCGGGTATGAACACTGAAGCTTTCTTT
CASKRSGMNTEAFF